This is a list of T cell receptor beta chains from one sample in a study of cytomegalovirus exposure and HLA in healthy donors. Clones were read by immunoSEQ multiplex PCR, and TCRdb kept only the in-frame ones, dropping some. The sample lists fewer than 200,000 clones, approximately 72% seen once, with over 1.1% in the top ten. Sequencing was carried out using PBMCs. The receptors stem from a man between 18 and 29 years old in good health and CMV-seronegative. Each CDR3 is given with its conserved first and last residue. Fields, in order: D gene, V gene, CDR3 length, J gene, clone size, CDR3 DNA, CDR3 protein. A D gene is named only where the DNA matches it firmly. Rows give clone size only sometimes, using once, few, many, or a class for an expanded clone.

-	TRBV9	14	TRBJ2-1	-	TGTGCCAGCAGCGTACAGGGGGGAGATGAGGAGCAGTTCTTC	CASSVQGGDEEQFF
-	TRBV6-5	13	TRBJ2-7	-	TGTGCCAGCAGTTACGGGGCCGCGGGGGAGCAGTACTTC	CASSYGAAGEQYF
TRBD1	TRBV7-8	16	TRBJ1-5	few	TGTGCCAGCAGCCCTACAGGGGGCAGAAGCAATCAGCCCCAGCATTTT	CASSPTGGRSNQPQHF
-	TRBV27	14	TRBJ2-3	-	TGTGCCAGCAGTTTAAGCGGCTACACAGATACGCAGTATTTT	CASSLSGYTDTQYF
-	TRBV15	15	TRBJ1-1	-	TGTGCCACCAGCAGAGGGGGGACTTCGAACACTGAAGCTTTCTTT	CATSRGGTSNTEAFF
TRBD2	TRBV16	16	TRBJ2-4	-	TGTGCCAGCAGCCATGGGGGACTAGCGGGAGAGAACATTCAGTACTTC	CASSHGGLAGENIQYF
-	TRBV6-1	15	TRBJ2-5	-	TGTGCCAGCAGTGAAGCCCGCGGCATCCCCCCGACCCAGTACTTC	CASSEARGIPPTQYF
TRBD2	TRBV9	17	TRBJ2-1	-	TGTGCCAGCAGCGTAGACGAGCGGGGTACCCCCTACAATGAGCAGTTCTTC	CASSVDERGTPYNEQFF
TRBD1	TRBV6-5	15	TRBJ1-3	-	TGTGCCAGCAGGGAACAAGGGGGCTCTGGAAGCACCATATATTTT	CASREQGGSGSTIYF
TRBD1	TRBV9	14	TRBJ1-1	-	TGTGCCAGCAGCGTAGGGGGACAGGGACCTGAAGCTTTCTTT	CASSVGGQGPEAFF
-	TRBV9	17	TRBJ1-6	-	TGTGCCAGCAGCGAGGGGCAGACCAGCTCCTATAATTCACCCCTCCACTTT	CASSEGQTSSYNSPLHF